A single sample is the source of the 20 T cell receptor beta chains below, sequenced in a study of technical replicates of blood from a few donors. Sequencing used immunoSEQ multiplex PCR; TCRdb keeps in-frame clones, though not all of them. Of around 70,000 clones in the sample, 85% to 95% were seen once. Material for sequencing was T cells isolated from PBMCs. All receptors derive from a human donor in good health.

There are a few counts of this clone. The chain carries TRBV5-1 and TRBJ2-3; TRBD2 aligns across 8 bases. With V trimmed by 2 bases and J by 5 bases, 1 base remained unmatched. Germline CDR1 and CDR2: SGHRS and YFSETQ. The CDR3 length is 13 residues. The CDR3 loop is CASSLAGVDTQYF. The CDR3 nucleotides are TGCGCCAGCAGCTTAGCGGGAGTAGATACGCAGTATTTT.

This chain connects TRBV7-8 to TRBJ2-3; 8 bases fit TRBD2. The junction had 4 bases not matched to a gene; V was cut back by 1 base and J by 4 bases. CDR1 and CDR2 (germline): SGHVS, FQNEAQ. The CDR3 sequence is 15 residues long. The CDR3 DNA reads as TGTGCCAGCAGCTTAGTCGGGACTAGTTCAGATACGCAGTATTTT. This gives the protein CASSLVGTSSDTQYF.

The V call is TRBV5-6, the J call TRBJ2-1; maybe TRBD1 (5 bases). The V gene lost 7 bases and the J gene lost 3 bases, with 17 bases spanning the gap. The V gene's germline CDR1 is SGHDT and CDR2 YYEEEE. This CDR3 region has 15 residues. The CDR3 sequence: CASQGLSRIYNEQFF. CDR3 nucleotide sequence: TGTGCCAGCCAGGGTTTGAGCCGGATCTACAATGAGCAGTTCTTC.

This clone was detected once. The gene calls are TRBV27 and TRBJ2-7, with D possibly matching TRBD2 (5 bases). Trimming shortened V by 5 bases and J by 0 bases, and 11 bases separated the two germline ends. The germline CDR1 and CDR2 sequences are MNHEY and SMNVEV (reference sequence). CDR3 size: 14 residues. CDR3 region: CASSRERSSYEQYF. The CDR3, as DNA: TGTGCCAGCAGTAGAGAGCGGAGCTCCTACGAGCAGTACTTC.

This clone was detected only once. The chain is built from TRBV5-1 and TRBJ1-2, with 8 bases aligning to TRBD1. The CDR3 runs 15 residues. Germline CDR1 and CDR2: SGHRS and YFSETQ. Germline trimming cut 4 bases from V and 3 bases from J; bases unmatched to any gene: 8. The CDR3 region is CASSTNLGQDYGYTF. Here the CDR3 DNA reads TGCGCCAGCAGCACAAACCTGGGACAGGACTATGGCTACACCTTC.

The chain recombines TRBV5-1 with TRBJ2-7; tentative D call: TRBD1 (5 bases). The CDR3 is 13 residues long. The V end lost 3 bases, the J end lost 3 bases, and 10 bases lay between the germline ends. Looked up from germline, CDR1 is SGHRS and CDR2 is YFSETQ. CDR3 loop: CASSWGLNYEQYF. The CDR3 DNA reads as TGCGCCAGCAGCTGGGGCTTAAACTACGAGCAGTACTTC.

This sequence joins TRBV5-6 and TRBJ1-2; a possible D gene is TRBD1 (5 bases). The CDR3 runs 14 residues. The germline V gene has CDR1 SGHDT and CDR2 YYEEEE. The V end lost 2 bases, the J end lost 4 bases, and 12 bases lay between the germline ends. The CDR3 DNA reads TGTGCCAGCAGCTTCAAACAGGTATTCTATGGCTACACCTTC. It codes for CASSFKQVFYGYTF. Using reference TRBV5-6 and TRBJ1-2 for the parts outside the CDR3, the full variable domain is DAGVTQSPTHLIKTRGQQVTLRCSPKSGHDTVSWYQQALGQGPQFIFQYYEEEERQRGNFPDRFSGHQFPNYSSELNVNALLLGDSALYLCASSFKQVFYGYTFGSGTRLTVV.

V gene TRBV7-3 combines with J gene TRBJ2-5; D is unclear. Germline assignment: CDR1 SGHTA and CDR2 FQGTGA. CDR3 length: 13 amino acids. V lost 5 bases, J lost 4 bases, and 11 bases lay in between. Here the CDR3 DNA reads TGTGCCAGCAGCCCCTCGAGAGGAGAGACCCAGTACTTC. It codes for CASSPSRGETQYF.

This clone was counted a single time. The rearrangement links TRBV18 to TRBJ1-1; D not certain. The V end was cut by 6 bases, the J end by 0 bases, with 8 bases between. CDR3 length equals 13 residues. Looked up from germline, CDR1 is KGHSH and CDR2 is LQKENI. The CDR3 loop reads CASSNQVNTEAFF. CDR3 bases: TGTGCCAGCTCGAACCAGGTGAACACTGAAGCTTTCTTT.

Of note for this clone: This is likely a read error, given that the CDR3 carries no conserved phenylalanine or tryptophan at its end. The DNA is omitted, as the CDR3 cannot be located on it reliably, and the CDR3 follows TCRdb's listing. The chain is built from TRBV19 and TRBJ1-1. CDR1 LNHDA and CDR2 SQIVND come from the germline V gene (reference sequence). The CDR3 is 8 residues long, ends included. CDR3 protein: CAIPVIGG.

J is TRBJ2-1 and V is TRBV29-1; 11 bases are shared with TRBD2. The CDR3 extends over 18 amino acids. V lost 3 bases to trimming and J lost 4 bases; unmatched junction nucleotides: 14. Germline lookup yields CDR1 SQVTM and CDR2 ANQGSEA. CDR3 sequence reads: CSVEVRLAGIIGYNEQFF. The CDR3 DNA is TGCAGCGTTGAGGTTCGACTAGCGGGAATTATAGGGTACAATGAGCAGTTCTTC.

V and J are TRBV11-3 and TRBJ2-1; 7 bases agree with TRBD2. CDR1 and CDR2 (germline): SGHNT, YENEEA. The CDR3 totals 14 residues. J gave up 8 bases and V 5 bases, and 9 bases lay outside the gene matches. In DNA form, the CDR3 reads TGTGCCAGCAGCCAAGGACTAGATGTTCATGAGCAGTTCTTC. It translates to CASSQGLDVHEQFF.

The rearrangement uses TRBV9 and TRBJ1-1; 8 nucleotides align to TRBD1. CDR1 is SGDLS, CDR2 YYNGEE, per germline. This CDR3 region has 13 residues. V was clipped by 5 bases and J by 4 bases; unmatched bases: 4. CDR3 nucleotide sequence: TGTGCCAGCAGTGGTACAGGGGGCACTGAAGCTTTCTTT. This encodes CASSGTGGTEAFF. Filled out from reference TRBV9 and TRBJ1-1, the complete variable domain reads DSGVTQTPKHLITATGQRVTLRCSPRSGDLSVYWYQQSLDQGLQFLIQYYNGEERAKGNILERFSAQQFPDLHSELNLSSLELGDSALYFCASSGTGGTEAFFGQGTRLTVV.

V is TRBV29-1 and J is TRBJ2-7, with D perhaps matching TRBD2 (5 bases). Looked up from germline, CDR1 is SQVTM and CDR2 is ANQGSEA. This CDR3 has 12 residues. V was shortened by 6 bases and J by 4 bases, with 13 bases between the two germline ends. The CDR3 sequence: CSVQRNRYEQYF. CDR3 DNA sequence: TGCAGCGTCCAGCGGAACCGGTACGAGCAGTACTTC.

The chain couples TRBV11-2 to TRBJ2-7, with D maybe TRBD2 (5 bases). The CDR3 consists of 16 residues. The germline CDR1 and CDR2 sequences are SGHAT and FQNNGV. V lost 0 bases to trimming and J lost 3 bases, with 15 bases between them. This chain's CDR3 is CASSLDQRGRLYEQYF. The CDR3 DNA sequence: TGTGCCAGCAGCTTAGATCAGCGAGGGCGGCTCTACGAGCAGTACTTC.

V is TRBV2 and J is TRBJ2-2; D possibly corresponds to TRBD2 (7 bases). Germline CDR1 SNHLY, CDR2 FYNNEI. With 8 bases removed from V and 7 bases from J, the gap between germline ends came to 17 bases. The CDR3 covers 14 residues. The CDR3 DNA reads TGTGCCAGCGCCCGGGGGGCCCGAAACGGGGAGCTGTTTTTT. It is translated as CASARGARNGELFF. Variable domain in full (rest from reference TRBV2 and TRBJ2-2): EPEVTQTPSHQVTQMGQEVILRCVPISNHLYFYWYRQILGQKVEFLVSFYNNEISEKSEIFDDQFSVERPDGSNFTLKIRSTKLEDSAMYFCASARGARNGELFFGEGSRLTVL.

The J gene is TRBJ2-1, the V gene TRBV19; 10 positions match TRBD2. Germline V lookup: CDR1 LNHDA, CDR2 SQIVND (reference sequence). Losses at the gene ends were 2 bases for V and 7 bases for J; bases not matched to a gene: 5. The CDR3 is 15 amino acids. CDR3 sequence reads: CASSIPGLAKNEQFF. The DNA of the CDR3 is TGTGCCAGTAGTATACCGGGACTAGCGAAGAATGAGCAGTTCTTC.

The chain couples TRBV7-8 to TRBJ2-7; 16 positions agree with TRBD2. Losses at the gene ends were 9 bases for V and 7 bases for J; bases not matched to a gene: 9. Germline loops: CDR1 SGHVS, CDR2 FQNEAQ. The CDR3 is 15 residues long. The CDR3 bases are TGTGCCAGTTTATGGGGACTAGCGGGAGGGTATGAGCAGTACTTC. Translated, it gives CASLWGLAGGYEQYF.

The chain has TRBV27 and TRBJ2-1; 9 bases line up with TRBD1. V lost 2 bases, J lost 5 bases, and 4 bases stayed unmatched. CDR1 MNHEY and CDR2 SMNVEV come from the germline V gene (reference sequence). The CDR3 runs 15 residues. CDR3 in DNA: TGTGCCAGCAGTTTACTCGGGACAGGGAACAATGAGCAGTTCTTC. It yields the protein CASSLLGTGNNEQFF.

This chain links TRBV27 with TRBJ2-5, with D maybe TRBD2 (7 bases). Germline lookup yields CDR1 MNHEY and CDR2 SMNVEV (reference sequence). Between the trimmed V and J ends, which lost 4 bases and 5 bases, there was a span of 29 bases. The CDR3 is 19 amino acids. Written as DNA, the CDR3 is TGTGCCAGCAGTTCGGTAAGAGGGGGGACTATATTGGATACTGAGACCCAGTACTTC. Translating gives CASSSVRGGTILDTETQYF.